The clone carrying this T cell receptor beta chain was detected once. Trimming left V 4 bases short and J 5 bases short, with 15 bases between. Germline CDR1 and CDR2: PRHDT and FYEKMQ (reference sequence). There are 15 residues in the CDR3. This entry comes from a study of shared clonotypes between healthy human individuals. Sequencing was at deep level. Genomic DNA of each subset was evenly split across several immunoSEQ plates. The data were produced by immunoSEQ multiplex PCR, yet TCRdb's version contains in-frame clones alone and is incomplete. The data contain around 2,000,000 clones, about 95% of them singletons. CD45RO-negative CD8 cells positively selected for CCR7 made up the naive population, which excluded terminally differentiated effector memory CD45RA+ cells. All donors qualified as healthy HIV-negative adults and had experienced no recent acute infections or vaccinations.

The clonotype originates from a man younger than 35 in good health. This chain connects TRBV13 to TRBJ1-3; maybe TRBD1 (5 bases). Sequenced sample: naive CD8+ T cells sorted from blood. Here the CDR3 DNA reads TGTGCCAGCAGCTCCGTAGGGACGGGGAGAAACACCATATATTTT. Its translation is CASSSVGTGRNTIYF.